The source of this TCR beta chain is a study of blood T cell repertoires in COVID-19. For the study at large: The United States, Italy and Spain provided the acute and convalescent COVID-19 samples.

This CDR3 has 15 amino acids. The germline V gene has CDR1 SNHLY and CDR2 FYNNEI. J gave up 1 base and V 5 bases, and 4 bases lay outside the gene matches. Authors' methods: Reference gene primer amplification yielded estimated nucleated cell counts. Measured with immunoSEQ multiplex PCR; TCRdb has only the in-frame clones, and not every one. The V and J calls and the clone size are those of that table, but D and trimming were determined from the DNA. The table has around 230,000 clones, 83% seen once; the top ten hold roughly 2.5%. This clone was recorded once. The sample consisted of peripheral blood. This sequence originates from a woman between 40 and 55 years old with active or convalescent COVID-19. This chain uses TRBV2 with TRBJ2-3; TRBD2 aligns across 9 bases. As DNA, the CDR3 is TGTGCCAGCAGTCAAAGACTAGCGGGCACAGATACGCAGTATTTT. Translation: CASSQRLAGTDTQYF.